The clone carrying this T cell receptor (beta chain) has at least ten counts. What it recognizes is unknown. CDR1 and CDR2 (germline): SGHRS, YFSETQ. V lost 2 bases, J lost 2 bases, and 11 bases lay in between. The CDR3 consists of 14 residues. The source of the sample is a study of metastatic and nonmetastatic thyroid tumors. As for the study in general: Where malignant and benign thyroid patients were concerned, repertoires were compared across blood and tumor or nodule tissue.

The entire patient cohort was treatment-naive prior to thyroid surgery. In the authors' workflow: The authors used CDR3 differences across clinicopathological groups to build a distant-metastasis classifier for papillary thyroid cancer. TCRdb reprocessed the PCR reads using MiXCR. What appears here as the V and J calls and clone size reflects TCRdb's work, not the paper's. The data contain 9,000 to 13,000 clones, 12% of them singletons. Study results and caveats: When malignant thyroid tumors were compared with benign nodules, TCR beta diversity was reportedly significantly higher in the malignant tumors. This held in both blood and tumor samples.

The sequenced sample was blood. This clonotype originated in a female donor with papillary thyroid cancer or a benign thyroid nodule (not recorded which). Some clones in this sample may be carry-over from other donors' samples. This sequence joins TRBV5-1 and TRBJ2-7; D unresolved. CDR3 nucleotides: TGCGCCAGCAGCTTTTCTGCGGTCACCTACGAGCAGTACTTC. This translates into CASSFSAVTYEQYF. Full variable domain (rest looked up from reference TRBV5-1 and TRBJ2-7): KAGVTQTPRYLIKTRGQQVTLSCSPISGHRSVSWYQQTPGQGLQFLFEYFSETQRNKGNFPGRFSGRQFSNSRSEMNVSTLELGDSALYLCASSFSAVTYEQYFGPGTRLTVT.